These 14 T cell receptor beta chains came from one sample sequenced in a study of memory CD4+ T cells and cytomegalovirus serostatus. Single viable CD3+CD4+CD8-CD45RO+ cells were sorted as the memory CD4+ T cells. Using immunoSEQ multiplex PCR, the repertoire was profiled, and TCRdb retains in-frame clones only, with some absent. This sample has 80,000 to 100,000 clones, with about four fifths found just once. Source material: memory CD4+ T cells from blood. The receptors stem from an adult in good health and CMV-seropositive.

V and J are TRBV19 and TRBJ2-5; TRBD2 might be the D (7 bases). This CDR3 has 16 amino acids. Germline V lookup: CDR1 LNHDA, CDR2 SQIVND (reference sequence). Trimming removed 3 bases at V and 0 bases at J, with 14 bases between. The CDR3 protein is CASSIEGGSYQETQYF. The DNA of the CDR3 is TGTGCCAGTAGTATTGAGGGGGGGTCGTACCAAGAGACCCAGTACTTC.

V is TRBV5-5 and J is TRBJ1-5; D is perhaps TRBD1 (5 bases). Per germline, CDR1 SGHKS and CDR2 YYEKEE (reference sequence). Trimming removed 4 bases at V and 3 bases at J, with 8 bases between. The CDR3 spans 13 residues. Here the CDR3 DNA reads TGTGCCAGCAGCGTCAGGGACAATCAGCCCCAGCATTTT. Encoded protein: CASSVRDNQPQHF.

This clone was picked up a small number of times. The rearrangement joins TRBV7-2 to TRBJ2-5; the match to TRBD2 covers 8 bases. The trim removed 5 bases at V and 4 bases at J, leaving 6 bases unmatched. The CDR3 is made up of 14 amino acids. The germline V gene has CDR1 SGHTA and CDR2 FQGNSA. This CDR3 reads CASSTRGGGETQYF. The CDR3 DNA follows: TGTGCCAGCAGCACCCGGGGGGGCGGAGAGACCCAGTACTTC.

This clone was seen a few times. The gene calls are TRBV18 and TRBJ1-2, with unresolved D. Germline CDR1 reads KGHSH; CDR2 reads LQKENI. There are 13 residues in the CDR3. V lost 2 bases and J 0 bases, leaving 4 bases between the germline ends. In DNA, the CDR3 is TGTGCCAGCTCACCAGGAGCTAACTATGGCTACACCTTC. Translating it yields CASSPGANYGYTF.

This clone was counted between two and nine times. The chain is built from TRBV11-2 and TRBJ2-3; 12 bases are shared with TRBD2. The trim removed 2 bases at V and 5 bases at J, leaving 5 bases unmatched. Germline V gene data show CDR1 as SGHAT and CDR2 as FQNNGV. The CDR3 sequence is 16 residues long. In DNA form, the CDR3 reads TGTGCCAGCAGCTTAAATCGACTAGCGGGAGTAGATACGCAGTATTTT. Translated, it gives CASSLNRLAGVDTQYF.

The chain joins TRBV10-3 to TRBJ1-2, with unresolved D. CDR3 length: 15 residues. Trimming left V 5 bases short and J 1 base short, with 14 bases between. The germline V gene has CDR1 ENHRY and CDR2 SYGVKD. The CDR3 nucleotides are TGTGCCATCAGTCCCGGAGGAGAATTTAACTATGGCTACACCTTC. This sequence encodes CAISPGGEFNYGYTF.

This chain uses TRBV28 with TRBJ1-1; D gene uncertain. V was shortened by 6 bases and J by 0 bases, with 11 bases between the two germline ends. CDR1 is MDHEN, CDR2 SYDVKM, per germline. This CDR3 is built from 14 residues. The CDR3 loop is CASRGGSLNTEAFF. DNA for the CDR3: TGTGCCAGCAGAGGAGGCAGCTTGAACACTGAAGCTTTCTTT.

The rearrangement uses TRBV9 and TRBJ2-1, with TRBD2 matching over 11 bases. The ends lost 4 bases at V and 3 bases at J; junction bases unmatched: 9. Germline V CDR1 and CDR2: SGDLS, YYNGEE. There are 17 residues in the CDR3. The CDR3 region is CASSPGVGLAVYNEQFF. The DNA for the CDR3 is TGTGCCAGCAGCCCAGGTGTGGGACTAGCGGTCTACAATGAGCAGTTCTTC.

J is TRBJ2-1 and V is TRBV7-3, with D possibly matching TRBD2 (7 bases). The CDR3 length is 15 residues. Germline-derived CDR1 and CDR2 are SGHTA and FQGTGA. V was pared by 5 bases and J by 10 bases, with 21 bases between. In DNA, the CDR3 is TGTGCCAGCAGCCCTATGGTACTAGAGGGGGGGGAGCAGTTCTTC. Translation gives CASSPMVLEGGEQFF.

The J gene is TRBJ2-5, the V gene TRBV5-4; maybe TRBD1 (6 bases). V lost 1 base, J lost 2 bases, and 12 bases lay in between. The CDR3 consists of 15 residues. Germline V gene lookup returns CDR1 SGHNT and CDR2 YYREEE (reference sequence). The CDR3 here is CASSLPDRTQETQYF. CDR3 bases: TGTGCCAGCAGCTTGCCGGACAGAACGCAAGAGACCCAGTACTTC.

In its sample, this clone was seen once. The chain is built from TRBV2 and TRBJ2-7; 9 bases fit TRBD2. Germline CDR1 and CDR2: SNHLY and FYNNEI. This CDR3 region has 14 residues. The J segment lost 0 bases and the V segment lost 6 bases, leaving 3 bases of the junction unmatched. CDR3 amino acids: CASRGGRASYEQYF. The CDR3 bases are TGTGCCAGCAGGGGCGGGAGGGCCTCCTACGAGCAGTACTTC.

The chain has TRBV9 and TRBJ2-5; D gene uncertain. Germline assignment: CDR1 SGDLS and CDR2 YYNGEE. The CDR3 spans 14 residues. Trimming stripped 4 bases from V and 5 bases from J, with 15 bases between. CDR3 nucleotide sequence: TGTGCCAGCAGCCCCCGAGGTAGAGTGGAGACCCAGTACTTC. This encodes CASSPRGRVETQYF.

For the CDR3, the DNA is TGTGCCAGCAGCCCGAATAGCGGGAGGGTGGGAGAGCAGTACTTC. Translation gives CASSPNSGRVGEQYF. J is TRBJ2-7 and V is TRBV7-2; 11 bases map to TRBD2. Germline trimming cut 5 bases from V and 7 bases from J; bases unmatched to any gene: 10. The germline CDR1 and CDR2 sequences are SGHTA and FQGNSA. The CDR3 totals 15 residues.

The rearrangement uses TRBV7-2 and TRBJ1-1, with D possibly matching TRBD1 (5 bases). The V and J ends lost 1 base and 0 bases respectively, with 6 bases between them. There are 14 residues in the CDR3. The V gene's germline CDR1 is SGHTA and CDR2 FQGNSA. The CDR3 DNA sequence: TGTGCCAGCAGCTTAGGAGGGGTGAACACTGAAGCTTTCTTT. This translates into CASSLGGVNTEAFF.